The 11 T cell receptor beta chains presented below share a single source sample, sequenced in a study of CD8+ T cells in alopecia areata. cDNA reverse transcribed from extracted RNA served as the sequencing template. Some clones are missing from TCRdb's copy, which holds only in-frame ones; the method was immunoSEQ multiplex PCR. Counted here are over 200,000 clones, around 62% occurring once; the ten biggest clones make up around 0.46%. The source material was CD4+ T cells sorted from blood, sampled at week 0. The receptors come from a human donor with alopecia areata.

The genes are TRBV18 and TRBJ1-1, with D tentatively TRBD1 (5 bases). CDR1 and CDR2 from the germline V gene are KGHSH and LQKENI. The V end lost 5 bases, the J end lost 3 bases, and 10 bases lay between the germline ends. The CDR3 is made up of 13 amino acids. The CDR3 protein is CASSTRDDTEAFF. DNA of the CDR3: TGTGCCAGCTCAACAAGGGACGACACTGAAGCTTTCTTT.

This chain links TRBV30 with TRBJ2-7, with 11 bases identical to TRBD1. Germline CDR1 is GTSNPN and CDR2 is SVGIG (reference sequence). The CDR3 has 17 residues. The V and J ends lost 0 bases and 3 bases, in that order; junction bases with no gene match: 10. The CDR3 loop is CAWSVKGQGVRSYEQYF. The CDR3 DNA sequence: TGTGCCTGGAGTGTGAAGGGACAGGGGGTAAGGAGCTACGAGCAGTACTTC.

This clone appeared a few times. V is TRBV2 and J is TRBJ2-5; the D is unclear. Germline loops: CDR1 SNHLY, CDR2 FYNNEI. Trimming cost V 5 bases and J 4 bases, with 11 bases left between them. This CDR3 contains 13 residues. The DNA of the CDR3 is TGTGCCAGCAGTCTGAGACCTCGAGAGACCCAGTACTTC. Translating it yields CASSLRPRETQYF.

In its sample, this clone was seen a few times. The chain joins TRBV2 to TRBJ1-1, with 8 positions matching TRBD1. V was clipped by 6 bases and J by 1 base; unmatched bases: 7. This CDR3 region has 15 residues. CDR1 is SNHLY, CDR2 FYNNEI, per germline. The CDR3 DNA follows: TGTGCCAGCAGCTATGACAGGGGATGGAACACTGAAGCTTTCTTT. It encodes CASSYDRGWNTEAFF.

The chain joins TRBV29-1 to TRBJ2-5, with D hard to call. The CDR3 runs to 11 residues. Germline CDR1 reads SQVTM; CDR2 reads ANQGSEA. V was trimmed by 0 bases and J by 8 bases, leaving 7 bases between them. CDR3 in DNA: TGCAGCGTTGAAGAGGCGTTTACCCAGTACTTC. It yields the protein CSVEEAFTQYF.

The chain uses TRBV7-2 and TRBJ2-4, with D possibly matching TRBD2 (6 bases). V was clipped by 4 bases and J by 0 bases, with 16 bases between them. The CDR3 loop spans 17 amino acids. Germline V gives CDR1 SGHTA, CDR2 FQGNSA. As DNA, the CDR3 is TGTGCCAGCAGCTCCCAGGGAGGAGGAGTAGCCAAAAACATTCAGTACTTC. Its protein product is CASSSQGGGVAKNIQYF.

This clone has only a few counts. The chain has TRBV18 and TRBJ2-3, with D perhaps matching TRBD2 (6 bases). V dropped 0 bases and J dropped 0 bases, with 7 bases sitting between them. CDR1 KGHSH and CDR2 LQKENI come from the germline V gene. This CDR3 comprises 15 residues. Here the CDR3 reads CASSPPGRSTDTQYF. For the CDR3, the DNA is TGTGCCAGCTCACCACCGGGGAGGAGCACAGATACGCAGTATTTT. Using reference TRBV18 and TRBJ2-3 for the parts outside the CDR3, the full variable domain is NAGVMQNPRHLVRRRGQEARLRCSPMKGHSHVYWYRQLPEEGLKFMVYLQKENIIDESGMPKERFSAEFPKEGPSILRIQQVVRGDSAAYFCASSPPGRSTDTQYFGPGTRLTVL.

The chain links TRBV10-3 to TRBJ2-7; D possibly matches TRBD1 or TRBD2 (6 bases each). The V and J ends lost 8 bases and 2 bases respectively, with 16 bases between them. The CDR3 covers 14 residues. In germline, CDR1 is ENHRY, CDR2 SYGVKD. The CDR3 bases are TGTGCCATCTTCCAAGGGGGGACCGCCTACGAGCAGTACTTC. It encodes CAIFQGGTAYEQYF.

J is TRBJ1-3 and V is TRBV30, with D possibly being TRBD1 (5 bases). Germline V gene data show CDR1 as GTSNPN and CDR2 as SVGIG (reference sequence). This CDR3 contains 13 residues. The V end lost 3 bases, the J end lost 8 bases, and 14 bases lay between the germline ends. The CDR3 DNA sequence: TGTGCCTGGAGGCCCAGGGTATTGGACACCATATATTTT. Encoded protein: CAWRPRVLDTIYF.

J is TRBJ2-7 and V is TRBV6-6; TRBD2 matches 10 bases. The germline CDR1 and CDR2 sequences are MNHNY and SVGAGI (reference sequence). V gave up 4 bases and J gave up 0 bases; unmatched junction bases: 3. This CDR3 has 15 residues. The CDR3 sequence is CASSSSGRSSYEQYF. The CDR3 DNA is TGTGCCAGCAGTTCTAGCGGGAGAAGCTCCTACGAGCAGTACTTC.

The J gene is TRBJ1-1, the V gene TRBV7-9, with D unclear. V shed 6 bases and J shed 7 bases, with 6 bases lying between them. CDR1 is SEHNR, CDR2 FQNEAQ, per germline (reference sequence). The CDR3 loop spans 10 amino acids. The CDR3, as DNA: TGTGCCAGCAGTCACTGTGAAGCTTTCTTT. Translating it yields CASSHCEAFF.